These 10 T cell receptor beta chains share one sample of origin, sequenced in a study of blood T cell repertoires in COVID-19. The repertoire was sequenced with immunoSEQ multiplex PCR; TCRdb's copy has only in-frame clones and lacks some. The sample holds some 50,000 clones; roughly 79% are singletons and the top ten take around 14%. The material sequenced was peripheral blood. These receptors all come from a human donor in a cohort sampled during active COVID-19.

This clone was picked up a small number of times. The CDR3 DNA is TGCGCCAGCAGCCCCAGTTCTAACTATGGCTACACCTTC. It is translated as CASSPSSNYGYTF. V and J are TRBV5-1 and TRBJ1-2; D is unresolved. The CDR3 covers 13 residues. The germline V gene has CDR1 SGHRS and CDR2 YFSETQ. Trimming shortened V by 4 bases and J by 0 bases, and 7 bases separated the two germline ends.

The V call is TRBV7-2, the J call TRBJ1-1, with a weak D call TRBD1 (5 bases). V was cut by 5 bases and J by 11 bases, with 18 bases left in between. Germline V CDR1 and CDR2: SGHTA, FQGNSA. The CDR3 is 13 amino acids. CDR3 sequence (DNA): TGTGCCAGCAGCAAAAACCGCGGCGGGACCGCTTTCTTT. It specifies CASSKNRGGTAFF.

The genes are TRBV5-4 and TRBJ1-2, with a weak D call TRBD1 (6 bases). This CDR3 contains 14 residues. Germline-derived CDR1 and CDR2 are SGHNT and YYREEE (reference sequence). Between the trimmed V and J ends, which lost 1 base and 4 bases, there was a span of 11 bases. CDR3 in amino acids: CASSLFGGSYGYTF. In DNA, the CDR3 is TGTGCCAGCAGCTTGTTTGGGGGCTCCTATGGCTACACCTTC. Filled out from reference TRBV5-4 and TRBJ1-2, the complete variable domain reads ETGVTQSPTHLIKTRGQQVTLRCSSQSGHNTVSWYQQALGQGPQFIFQYYREEENGRGNFPPRFSGLQFPNYSSELNVNALELDDSALYLCASSLFGGSYGYTFGSGTRLTVV.

The DNA for the CDR3 is TGCGCCAGCAGCCAAGACCCGATAATAGCGGGTTGGTCGAGCTCTGGGGCCAACGTCCTGACTTTC. Its protein is CASSQDPIIAGWSSSGANVLTF. This chain links TRBV4-3 with TRBJ2-6, with TRBD2 identical over 7 bases. V lost 0 bases to trimming and J lost 0 bases; unmatched junction nucleotides: 17. CDR1 is LGHNA and CDR2 is YSLEER in the germline V gene. This CDR3 contains 22 residues.

The V and J genes are TRBV4-1 and TRBJ2-1; D is ambiguous. This CDR3 spans 13 amino acids. The germline V gene encodes CDR1 MGHRA and CDR2 YSYEKL. Trimming took off 0 bases at V and 3 bases at J, with 3 bases between the two ends. CDR3: CASSQDHYNEQFF. The DNA for the CDR3 is TGCGCCAGCAGCCAAGATCACTACAATGAGCAGTTCTTC.

The chain uses TRBV28 and TRBJ1-1, with D hard to call. This CDR3 spans 11 amino acids. Germline CDR1 reads MDHEN; CDR2 reads SYDVKM. Between the trimmed V and J ends, which lost 7 bases and 1 base, there was a span of 4 bases. CDR3 coding DNA: TGTGCCAGCACGCGGAACACTGAAGCTTTCTTT. Amino acid sequence: CASTRNTEAFF.

V usage is TRBV19 and J usage is TRBJ1-1; 9 nucleotides align to TRBD1. Trimming cost V 5 bases and J 6 bases; bases outside gene matches: 4. The CDR3 is made up of 13 amino acids. The V gene's germline CDR1 is LNHDA and CDR2 SQIVND (reference sequence). DNA of the CDR3: TGTGCCAGTAGTTTACAGGGGGCTGCTGAAGCTTTCTTT. Its protein is CASSLQGAAEAFF.

This clone has only one observation. This sequence joins TRBV7-6 and TRBJ2-1; 11 bases line up with TRBD2. The CDR3 spans 15 residues. Germline V gene sequence: CDR1 SGHVS, CDR2 FNYEAQ. Trimming took 0 bases from V and 9 from J; bases not matched to a gene: 4. CDR3 protein: CASSLAGTSGGEQFF. CDR3 DNA: TGTGCCAGCAGCTTAGCCGGGACTAGCGGCGGTGAGCAGTTCTTC.

This rearrangement joins TRBV6-4 to TRBJ1-2; the D is unclear. CDR3 size: 13 residues. Germline values: CDR1 MRHNA, CDR2 SNTAGT. V gave up 4 bases and J gave up 7 bases, with 13 bases separating them. The CDR3 is CASSVGSRVGYTF. CDR3 nucleotides: TGTGCCAGCAGTGTAGGCTCGAGGGTTGGCTACACCTTC.

This rearrangement joins TRBV11-2 to TRBJ1-6; D uncertain. The V gene lost 5 bases and the J gene lost 9 bases, with 8 bases spanning the gap. This CDR3 contains 12 residues. Germline values: CDR1 SGHAT, CDR2 FQNNGV. The CDR3 DNA reads TGTGCCAGCAGCCTACCTGGTTCACCCCTCCACTTT. Translating it yields CASSLPGSPLHF.